The entry that follows covers one T cell receptor beta chain sequence. Its antigen is undetermined. With V trimmed by 1 base and J by 6 bases, 11 bases remained unmatched. The CDR3 contains 17 residues. Germline V gene sequence: CDR1 SGHTA, CDR2 FQGNSA. Naive CD8 cells comprised CD45RO-negative, CCR7-positively selected cells, excluding terminally differentiated effector memory CD45RA+ cells. This entry belongs to a study of shared clonotypes between healthy human individuals. Study results and caveats: The donor pool, a small one, limited the genetic and exposure-history diversity represented.

The assay ran at deep level. Repertoires were generated with immunoSEQ multiplex PCR, while TCRdb's copy carries only in-frame clones and drops some. The sample shows about 2.1 million clones, roughly 95% of them seen only once. The sequence came from a man aged 18 to 29 in good health. Some clones in this sample may be carry-over from other donors' samples. The material sequenced was naive CD8+ T cells from PBMCs. The chain has TRBV7-2 and TRBJ2-3; 9 bases align to TRBD2. The CDR3 region is CASSLVWREGLRDTQYF. CDR3 in DNA: TGTGCCAGCAGCTTAGTTTGGCGGGAGGGCCTAAGGGATACGCAGTATTTT.